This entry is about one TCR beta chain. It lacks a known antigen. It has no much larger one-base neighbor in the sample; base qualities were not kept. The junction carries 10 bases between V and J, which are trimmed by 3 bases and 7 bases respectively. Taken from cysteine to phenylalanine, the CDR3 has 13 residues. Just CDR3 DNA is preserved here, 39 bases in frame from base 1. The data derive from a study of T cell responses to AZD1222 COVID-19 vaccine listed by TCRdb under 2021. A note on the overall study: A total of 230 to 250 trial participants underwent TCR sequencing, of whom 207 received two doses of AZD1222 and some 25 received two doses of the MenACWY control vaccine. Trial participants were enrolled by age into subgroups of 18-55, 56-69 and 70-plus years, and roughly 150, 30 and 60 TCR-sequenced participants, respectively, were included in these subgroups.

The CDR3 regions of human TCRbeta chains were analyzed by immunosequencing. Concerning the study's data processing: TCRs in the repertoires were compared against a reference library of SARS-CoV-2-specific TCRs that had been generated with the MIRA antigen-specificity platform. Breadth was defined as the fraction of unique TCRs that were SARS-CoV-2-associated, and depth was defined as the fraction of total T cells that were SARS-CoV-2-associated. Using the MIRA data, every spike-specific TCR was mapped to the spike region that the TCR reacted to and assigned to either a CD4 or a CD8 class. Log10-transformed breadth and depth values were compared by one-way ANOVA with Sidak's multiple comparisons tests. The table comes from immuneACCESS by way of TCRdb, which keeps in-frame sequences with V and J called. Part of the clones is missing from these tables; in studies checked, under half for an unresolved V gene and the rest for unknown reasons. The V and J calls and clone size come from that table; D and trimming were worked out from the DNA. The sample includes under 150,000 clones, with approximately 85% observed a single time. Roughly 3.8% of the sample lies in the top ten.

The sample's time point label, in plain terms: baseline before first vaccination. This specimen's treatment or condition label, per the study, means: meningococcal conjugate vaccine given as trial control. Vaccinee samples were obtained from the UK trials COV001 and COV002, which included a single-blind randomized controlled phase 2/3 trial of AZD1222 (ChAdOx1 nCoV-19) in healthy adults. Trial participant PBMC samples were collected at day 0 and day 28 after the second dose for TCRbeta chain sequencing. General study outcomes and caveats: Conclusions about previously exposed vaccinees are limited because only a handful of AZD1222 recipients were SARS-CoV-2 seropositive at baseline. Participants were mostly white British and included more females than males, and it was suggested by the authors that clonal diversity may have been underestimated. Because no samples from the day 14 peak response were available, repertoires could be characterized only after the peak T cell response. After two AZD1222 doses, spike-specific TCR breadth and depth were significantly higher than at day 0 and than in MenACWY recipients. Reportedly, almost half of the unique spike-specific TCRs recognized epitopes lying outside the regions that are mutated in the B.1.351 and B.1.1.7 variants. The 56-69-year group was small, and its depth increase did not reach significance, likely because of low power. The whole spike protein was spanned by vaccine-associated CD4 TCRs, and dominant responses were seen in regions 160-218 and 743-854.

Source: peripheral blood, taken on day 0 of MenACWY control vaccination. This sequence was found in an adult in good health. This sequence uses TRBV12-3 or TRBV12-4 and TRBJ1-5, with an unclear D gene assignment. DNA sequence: TGTGCCAGCAGTTTGGGAGAAAACCAGCCCCAGCATTTT. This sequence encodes CASSLGENQPQHF.